One T cell receptor (beta chain) is described in this entry. Its antigen is still unknown. It has no much larger one-base neighbor in the sample; base qualities were not kept. The cohort comprised fewer than 750 healthy bone marrow donors. At the time of sampling, every cohort member was nominally healthy, though immune exposures that went unrecorded were likely present. The donor was CMV seronegative and was included in the group of several hundred seronegative cohort members. A peripheral blood sample was collected from each donor, and TCR beta sequencing was performed on peripheral blood mononuclear cells. The Qiagen DNeasy Blood Extraction Kit was used to extract genomic DNA from the blood cell samples. This record belongs to a study of cytomegalovirus exposure and HLA in healthy donors (dated by TCRdb to the late 2010s). Some background on the complete study: In an earlier analysis of under 600 of the donors, 276 Gb of sequence data and 90 million to 130 million unique TCR beta sequences from approximately 180 million T cells were reported. Roughly 300 gigabases of sequencing data and tens of millions of unique TCR sequences were included in an early release covering under 650 HLA-typed donors. Of the 300 to 450 genotyped donors, 65% to 90% were placed in the genetic ancestry cluster associated with self-reported Caucasian donors. The aim of the study was to test whether cataloging public T cell receptors could identify signatures of past pathogen exposure. The study used immunosequencing to profile the T cell repertoires of several hundred subjects and linked those repertoires to cytomegalovirus serostatus. In addition to the first cohort of several hundred subjects, a separate validation cohort of approximately 110 different subjects was used. The study combined high-throughput TCR immunosequencing, statistical association of individual TCRs with disease status, and machine learning to predict cytomegalovirus infection status. A later analysis re-examined previously published TCR beta repertoires from just over 650 donors and added high-resolution HLA genotyping to investigate patterns of TCR occurrence. Rather than using new phenotypic data, the later analysis identified candidate immune exposures from TCR beta sequences and from how often those sequences occurred across donors. In an earlier analysis of about 590 of the donors, high-throughput TCR beta sequencing was used to judge whether each TCR beta V gene segment behaved as functional or pseudogenic. Donor age, sex, ethnicity and CMV serostatus were collected together with the repertoire data. In a later genetic analysis, genome-wide SNP genotypes for about 55% of the roughly 700 donors were used, and that subset was treated as a discovery cohort. Every discovery cohort repertoire had been produced on one sequencing platform. HLA typing covered class I and class II loci at four-digit resolution. Typing coverage differed by locus: A, B, C, DRB1 and DQB1 were typed in roughly 620-640 donors, DQA1 in about 500, DPA1 in some 570, and DPB1 in 450 to 480. Roughly five DR-DQ haplotypes were treated as single units for association and clustering because of strong linkage in the cohort. Among 300 to 500 genotyped donors of the cohort, an average of around 250,000 unique TCR beta nucleotide sequences was sequenced per donor, of which about 19% were non-productive.

General conclusions and limits of the study: In both the original and validation cohorts, the classifier was reported to diagnose cytomegalovirus status with high specificity and sensitivity. Compared with equally common non-associated chains, HLA-associated TCR beta chains in a later analysis were more clonally expanded and had lower generation probabilities. Sequencing depth was assumed to be roughly uniform across donors in the presence/absence analyses, though that assumption may not hold. A further reported finding was that TCR beta sequences accurately predicted the HLA-A and HLA-B alleles for most subjects in the first cohort. When HLA alleles, especially DR and DQ, strongly co-occurred, TCR associations were difficult to assign to individual alleles. At a false discovery rate of 0.05, a later analysis linked 16,951 TCR beta sequences to specific HLA alleles. A cluster of highly shared sequence variants was judged likely to be a technical artifact of the sequencing pipeline. Immune exposure information for the cohort was limited to CMV serostatus. Linkage disequilibrium might explain the correlated functional status among segregating V segments, but an unknown experimental factor could not be ruled out. According to a later analysis, TCR association rates differed among HLA loci, with DRB1 alleles showing the most associated TCRs and HLA-C alleles showing the fewest. In a later genetic analysis, fewer N-insertions in productive TCRs were reported among donors in an Asian-associated ancestry cluster than the roughly 700-donor mean. The authors suggested that the approach could potentially be extended to other disease states and immunological phenotypes. This cohort had only TCR beta chains sequenced, and the lack of alpha or paired-chain data limited which features could be detected. According to a later analysis, parvovirus B19, influenza, CMV and Epstein-Barr virus appeared linked to several top co-occurrence clusters. Because HLA typing was missing for some donors at each locus, association tests included only the typed subset. A later analysis found that most CMV-associated TCR beta chains appeared HLA-restricted, with HLA associations seemingly driven largely by CMV exposure. A few of the identified cytomegalovirus-associated TCR beta chains were confirmed in vitro to be specific for cytomegalovirus antigens. In an earlier analysis of fewer than 700 of the donors, most TCR beta V segments appeared in productive rearrangements about 87% or about 30% of the time, broadly matching IMGT annotations. A later genetic analysis associated a missense DCLRE1C variant with V-gene and J-gene trimming of TCR beta chains, and an independent cohort replicated the association. Most TCR sequences were seen in very few donors, while some public TCRs were found in many individuals. The earlier analysis of approximately 540 of the donors excluded roughly 16 rarely observed V segments, including chromosome 9 orphons, because counts were too low. Some IMGT-functional V segments, including TRBV6-2 and TRBV6-3, could not be told apart with the 87-base-pair reads, so those segments were excluded. In the study, some 160 TCR beta chains were listed as associated with cytomegalovirus.

The library was prepared using the immunoSEQ multiplex PCR assay. The multiplex PCR relied on a mix of 60 forward primers for TCR Vbeta segments and 13 reverse primers for TCR Jbeta segments. Amplification of the CDR3 region of rearranged TCR beta genes was performed with a multiplex PCR assay on genomic DNA. The amplified TCR beta libraries were sequenced on the Illumina HiSeq System as 87-base-pair reads. The source study handled its data this way. A later analysis counted about 82 million unique TCR beta chains across the 650 to 800 repertoires, and roughly 11 million of these chains were shared by at least two donors. A nearest-neighbor algorithm error-corrected the raw reads and collapsed the reads into unique sequences, merging closely related sequences to remove PCR and sequencing errors. Alignment of CDR3 sequences to IMGT reference sequences was used to assign V, D and J gene segments. Each retained sequence needed at least a six-nucleotide match to both a V gene segment and a J gene segment. A rearrangement counted as productive if the CDR3 had no stop codons and remained in frame with V and J, and every other rearrangement counted as non-productive. CDR3 was defined by IMGT convention, running from the second conserved V-encoded cysteine to the conserved J-encoded phenylalanine. The earlier analysis of 587 of the donors excluded sequences that lacked an unambiguous match to a single V gene segment. In an earlier analysis of 450 to 750 of the donors, a V segment was called functional when productive rearrangements were above 56.7%, and segregating when the standard deviation between donors exceeded 5%. A statistical classification framework was built to diagnose cytomegalovirus status from the catalog of TCR beta chain sequences. In a later analysis, TCR nucleotide sequences were compared against IMGT/GENE-DB human TR gene sequences so that V and J genes could be assigned. Using the TCRdist pipeline, a later analysis assigned CDR3 sequences along with most-parsimonious VDJ recombination scenarios. A later analysis defined each TCR beta chain by its CDR3 amino acid sequence plus V-gene family, and excluded reads lacking a unique V-gene family. As a way to deal with suspected cross-contamination and a sequencing artifact, a later analysis dropped hundreds of nucleotide sequences that were highly shared and had low generation probability. For each public chain, a later analysis derived a clonal expansion index from normalized ranks of inferred template counts within each repertoire. In a later analysis, generation probabilities were computed with a VDJ recombination model fitted to out-of-frame rearrangements, and the resulting probabilities were checked against IGoR. A later analysis scored TCR-TCR, TCR-HLA and TCR-CMV co-occurrence with hypergeometric tests, applying a repertoire-size bias correction to TCR pairs. To estimate false discovery rates, a later analysis permuted the HLA or CMV assignments 20 times. In a later analysis, co-occurring TCRs were grouped using DBSCAN, and TCRdist sequence similarity was added for clustering within HLA-allele-positive subsets. Repertoires with fewer than 30,000 or more than 120,000 public chains, plus five repertoires with anomalous nucleotide sharing, were excluded from co-occurrence clustering. TCRdb provides this immuneACCESS table in a form limited to in-frame rearrangements. Some clones are lacking; in checked studies, under half of them reflect an unresolved V gene, and why the rest are absent is not known. Clonal size and the V and J genes are those of that table, whereas D and trimming came from the DNA. The sample records roughly 200,000 clones, 65% to 85% of which are singletons. 2.9% of the sample comes from the top ten.

The CDR3 measures 15 amino acids from cysteine to phenylalanine. CDR3 DNA only is kept here, 45 bases in frame from base 1. V lost 6 bases and J lost 6 bases, and the count of bases not matched to a germline gene is 11. CDR1 is given as MDHEN and CDR2 as SYDVKM, both from the germline V gene. This TCR derives from a female donor in good health and CMV-seronegative. The chain employs TRBV28 and TRBJ2-1, with 7 bases in between that match TRBD2. Source material: PBMCs. The nucleotide sequence reads as follows: TGTGCCAGCAGACCCCCTAGCGGAAAGCTCAATGAGCAGTTCTTC. This yields the protein CASRPPSGKLNEQFF.